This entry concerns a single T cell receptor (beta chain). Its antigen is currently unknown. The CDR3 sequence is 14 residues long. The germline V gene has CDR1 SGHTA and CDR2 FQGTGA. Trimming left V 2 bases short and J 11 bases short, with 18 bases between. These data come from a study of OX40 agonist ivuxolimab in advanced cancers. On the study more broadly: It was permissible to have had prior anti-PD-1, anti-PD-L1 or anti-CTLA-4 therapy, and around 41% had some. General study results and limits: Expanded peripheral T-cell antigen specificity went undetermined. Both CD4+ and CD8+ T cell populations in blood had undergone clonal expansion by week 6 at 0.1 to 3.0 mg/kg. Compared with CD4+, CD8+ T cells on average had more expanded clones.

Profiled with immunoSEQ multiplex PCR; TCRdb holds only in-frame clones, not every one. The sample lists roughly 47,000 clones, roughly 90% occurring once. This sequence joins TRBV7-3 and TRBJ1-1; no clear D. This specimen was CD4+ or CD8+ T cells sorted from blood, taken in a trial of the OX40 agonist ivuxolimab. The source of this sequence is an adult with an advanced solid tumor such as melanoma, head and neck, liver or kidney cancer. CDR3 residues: CASSLSHGSTTAFF. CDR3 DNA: TGTGCCAGCAGCTTATCGCACGGTTCTACAACGGCTTTCTTT.